Shown below are 19 T cell receptor beta chains from a single sample sequenced in a study of cytomegalovirus exposure and HLA in healthy donors. Both 60 Vbeta primers and 13 Jbeta primers went into the PCR. Data came from immunoSEQ multiplex PCR; TCRdb stores just in-frame clones and leaves some out. The repertoire holds under 200,000 clones, with 84% as singletons. The source material was PBMCs. Receptors were obtained from a man younger than 35 in good health and CMV-seronegative.

This chain connects TRBV7-9 to TRBJ1-2; D is unclear. This CDR3 is 13 amino acids long. Germline CDR1 is SEHNR and CDR2 is FQNEAQ (reference sequence). V was cut by 6 bases and J by 1 base, with 9 bases left in between. The CDR3 nucleotides read TGTGCCAGCAGTCCGACTTTTAACTATGGCTACACCTTC. Protein: CASSPTFNYGYTF.

The chain employs TRBV29-1 and TRBJ1-2, with D unresolved. CDR1 is SQVTM, CDR2 ANQGSEA, per germline. This CDR3 has 11 residues. Trimming took off 3 bases at V and 7 bases at J, with 9 bases between the two ends. The CDR3 spells CSVDLVSGYTF. The CDR3 DNA reads TGCAGCGTTGATTTAGTGAGTGGCTACACCTTC.

The chain employs TRBV29-1 and TRBJ1-4; D perhaps matches TRBD1 (6 bases). The CDR3 totals 10 residues. The V gene lost 6 bases and the J gene lost 11 bases, with 10 bases spanning the gap. Germline V gene sequence: CDR1 SQVTM, CDR2 ANQGSEA. The CDR3 sequence: CSVLDSKLFF. CDR3 nucleotides: TGCAGCGTGTTGGACAGTAAACTGTTTTTT.

The chain combines TRBV5-5 with TRBJ1-5, with D possibly TRBD1 on 5 matching bases. V was pared by 1 base and J by 1 base, with 12 bases between. CDR1 SGHKS and CDR2 YYEKEE come from the germline V gene (reference sequence). The CDR3 is made up of 16 amino acids. CDR3 DNA sequence: TGTGCCAGCAGCTTGCTGGGCAGGGAAAGCAATCAGCCCCAGCATTTT. Amino acids: CASSLLGRESNQPQHF.

V is TRBV15 and J is TRBJ2-5, with 7 bases that match TRBD1. CDR3 size: 17 residues. The V segment lost 4 bases and the J segment 0 bases; nucleotides outside the gene matches: 11. Per germline, CDR1 LNHNV and CDR2 YYDKDF (reference sequence). As DNA, the CDR3 is TGTGCCACCAGCACGACCCCCTGGGACAGATACCAAGAGACCCAGTACTTC. This codes for CATSTTPWDRYQETQYF.

This sequence joins TRBV10-3 and TRBJ2-3, with unresolved D. Germline-derived CDR1 and CDR2 are ENHRY and SYGVKD. Trimming stripped 5 bases from V and 0 bases from J, with 9 bases between. The CDR3 extends over 14 amino acids. CDR3 amino acids: CAISHRLSTDTQYF. The CDR3, as DNA: TGTGCCATCAGTCATCGCCTAAGCACAGATACGCAGTATTTT.

The CDR3: CSVEDSGSIVGAGELFF. The CDR3 DNA sequence: TGCAGCGTTGAGGACAGCGGGAGCATAGTAGGCGCCGGGGAGCTGTTTTTT. This chain connects TRBV29-1 to TRBJ2-2, with 8 bases aligning to TRBD2. Losses at the gene ends were 3 bases for V and 6 bases for J; bases not matched to a gene: 15. CDR1 is SQVTM, CDR2 ANQGSEA, per germline. The CDR3 extends over 17 amino acids.

J is TRBJ2-3 and V is TRBV6-4, with TRBD1 as a possible D gene (5 bases). The V gene's germline CDR1 is MRHNA and CDR2 SNTAGT. The CDR3 covers 14 residues. V gave up 0 bases and J gave up 6 bases, with 10 bases separating them. Here the CDR3 DNA reads TGTGCCAGCAGTGACTCGAATGGGGCCGATACGCAGTATTTT. Translation gives CASSDSNGADTQYF.

The chain is built from TRBV27 and TRBJ2-6; TRBD2 matches at 7 bases. The CDR3 has 21 amino acids. After removal of 3 bases from V and 0 bases from J, the junction contained 17 bases not matched to a gene. Germline V CDR1 and CDR2: MNHEY, SMNVEV (reference sequence). CDR3 sequence reads: CASSFPLEASGATSGANVLTF. As DNA, the CDR3 is TGTGCCAGCAGTTTCCCCCTGGAGGCGAGCGGGGCAACCTCTGGGGCCAACGTCCTGACTTTC.

V is TRBV7-9 and J is TRBJ2-1; D remains ambiguous. Trimming cost V 1 base and J 8 bases, with 12 bases left between them. This CDR3 is built from 14 residues. The germline V gene has CDR1 SEHNR and CDR2 FQNEAQ (reference sequence). CDR3 in DNA: TGTGCCAGCAGCTTAGAAGTTAGCCTTCATGAGCAGTTCTTC. This translates into CASSLEVSLHEQFF.

V and J are TRBV6-1 and TRBJ1-1, with unresolved D. In germline, CDR1 is MNHNS, CDR2 SASEGT. V gave up 6 bases and J gave up 1 base, with 12 bases separating them. The CDR3 has 14 amino acids. This CDR3 is CASSGDVRNTEAFF. The DNA for the CDR3 is TGTGCCAGCAGCGGGGATGTGAGGAACACTGAAGCTTTCTTT.

Here the CDR3 DNA reads TGTGCCAGCCGCGGGTCCACCTACGAGCAGTACTTC. It is translated as CASRGSTYEQYF. V usage is TRBV7-2 and J usage is TRBJ2-7; maybe TRBD2 (5 bases). Trimming pared 8 bases from V and 2 bases from J, leaving 10 bases between. The CDR3 covers 12 residues. From germline, CDR1 is SGHTA and CDR2 FQGNSA.

The rearrangement joins TRBV18 to TRBJ2-7; 13 positions agree with TRBD2. The CDR3 is 17 residues long. Germline assignment: CDR1 KGHSH and CDR2 LQKENI. Losses at the gene ends were 0 bases for V and 2 bases for J; bases not matched to a gene: 4. CDR3 bases: TGTGCCAGCTCACCACCGACGGGACTAGCGGGGACCTACGAGCAGTACTTC. This encodes CASSPPTGLAGTYEQYF.

The count of this clone is one. J is TRBJ1-2 and V is TRBV28; D is uncertain. The CDR3 has 13 residues. Trimming took off 6 bases at V and 4 bases at J, with 12 bases between the two ends. CDR1 and CDR2 from the germline V gene are MDHEN and SYDVKM. CDR3 DNA: TGTGCCAGCAGACCCAGGAACCCCTATGGCTACACCTTC. Protein: CASRPRNPYGYTF.

This clone was observed once. V is TRBV7-9 and J is TRBJ2-5; D gene unclear. Germline V CDR1 and CDR2: SEHNR, FQNEAQ (reference sequence). CDR3 size: 13 residues. V gave up 2 bases and J gave up 1 base, with 5 bases separating them. The CDR3 DNA reads as TGTGCCAGCAGCTTATTCTTCCAAGAGACCCAGTACTTC. As protein: CASSLFFQETQYF.

The chain links TRBV18 to TRBJ1-4; D is unresolved. The germline V and J ends were trimmed by 3 bases and 12 bases, with 11 bases remaining between them. The germline V gene has CDR1 KGHSH and CDR2 LQKENI. This CDR3 has 12 residues. This CDR3 reads CASSPQGRELFF. CDR3 DNA: TGTGCCAGCTCACCTCAAGGGAGGGAACTGTTTTTT. Supplemented by reference TRBV18 and TRBJ1-4, the full variable domain reads NAGVMQNPRHLVRRRGQEARLRCSPMKGHSHVYWYRQLPEEGLKFMVYLQKENIIDESGMPKERFSAEFPKEGPSILRIQQVVRGDSAAYFCASSPQGRELFFGSGTQLSVL.

This clone showed up just a few times. The rearrangement uses TRBV7-8 and TRBJ2-7, with a tentative D call TRBD1 (8 bases). V lost 1 base and J 3 bases, leaving 13 bases between the germline ends. Per germline, CDR1 SGHVS and CDR2 FQNEAQ. The CDR3 sequence is 15 residues long. This CDR3 reads CASSLDRGGVYEQYF. In DNA form, the CDR3 reads TGTGCCAGCAGCTTAGACAGGGGGGGGGTCTACGAGCAGTACTTC.

The chain uses TRBV19 and TRBJ2-6; the D is unclear. CDR3 length equals 14 residues. Trimming took off 7 bases at V and 0 bases at J, with 7 bases between the two ends. Germline CDR1 and CDR2: LNHDA and SQIVND (reference sequence). DNA of the CDR3: TGTGCCAGTAACTCACGCTCTGGGGCCAACGTCCTGACTTTC. The encoded protein is CASNSRSGANVLTF. Full variable domain (missing parts from reference TRBV19 and TRBJ2-6): DGGITQSPKYLFRKEGQNVTLSCEQNLNHDAMYWYRQDPGQGLRLIYYSQIVNDFQKGDIAEGYSVSREKKESFPLTVTSAQKNPTAFYLCASNSRSGANVLTFGAGSRLTVL.

J is TRBJ1-1 and V is TRBV4-1; 8 bases match TRBD1. The ends lost 3 bases at V and 4 bases at J; junction bases unmatched: 10. CDR1 and CDR2 from the germline V gene are MGHRA and YSYEKL. This CDR3 has 16 amino acids. The CDR3 reads CASSQDIRGPITEAFF. Here the CDR3 DNA reads TGCGCCAGCAGCCAGGACATCAGGGGGCCGATCACTGAAGCTTTCTTT.